The present T cell receptor beta chain was sequenced within a study of shared clonotypes between healthy human individuals. Germline values: CDR1 GTSNPN, CDR2 SVGIG (reference sequence). The CDR3 loop spans 11 amino acids. The ends were cut back, 1 base at V and 6 bases at J, with 7 bases in the middle. The unsorted PBMC sample used ten immunoSEQ deep assay plates. TCRdb keeps only in-frame clones here, not all; method: immunoSEQ multiplex PCR. The sample consists of about 600,000 clones, around 80% of them appearing once. The sequenced material came from PBMCs. The TCR was taken from a woman between 40 and 50 years old in good health. Some clones in this sample may be carry-over from other donors' samples. The chain has TRBV30 and TRBJ2-7, with D possibly matching TRBD2 (6 bases). The CDR3: CAWSETSEQYF. CDR3 sequence (DNA): TGTGCCTGGAGTGAGACTAGCGAGCAGTACTTC.